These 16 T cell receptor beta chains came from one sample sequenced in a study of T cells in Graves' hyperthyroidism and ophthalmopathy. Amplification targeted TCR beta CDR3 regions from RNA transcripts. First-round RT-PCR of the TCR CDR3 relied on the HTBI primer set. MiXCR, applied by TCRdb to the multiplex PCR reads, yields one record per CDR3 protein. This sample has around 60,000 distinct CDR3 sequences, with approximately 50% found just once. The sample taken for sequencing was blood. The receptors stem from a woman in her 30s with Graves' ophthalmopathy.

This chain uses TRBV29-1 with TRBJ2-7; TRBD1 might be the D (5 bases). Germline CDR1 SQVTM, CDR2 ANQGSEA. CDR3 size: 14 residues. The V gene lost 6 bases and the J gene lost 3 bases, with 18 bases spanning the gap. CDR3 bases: TGCAGCGTAACCCCCCGGACATGGGTCTACGAGCAGTACTTC. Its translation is CSVTPRTWVYEQYF.

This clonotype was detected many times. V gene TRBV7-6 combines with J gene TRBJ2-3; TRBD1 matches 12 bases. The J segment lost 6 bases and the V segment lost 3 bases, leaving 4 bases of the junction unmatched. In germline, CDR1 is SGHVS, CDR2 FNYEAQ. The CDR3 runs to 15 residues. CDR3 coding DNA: TGTGCCAGCAGCTTCCGGGACAGGGGGCTGGATACGCAGTATTTT. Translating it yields CASSFRDRGLDTQYF.

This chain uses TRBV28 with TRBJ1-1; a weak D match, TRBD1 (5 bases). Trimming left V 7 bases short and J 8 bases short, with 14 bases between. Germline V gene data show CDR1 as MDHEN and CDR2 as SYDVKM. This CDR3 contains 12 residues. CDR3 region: CASTPGGGEAFF. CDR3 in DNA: TGTGCCAGCACCCCCGGGGGAGGGGAAGCTTTCTTT.

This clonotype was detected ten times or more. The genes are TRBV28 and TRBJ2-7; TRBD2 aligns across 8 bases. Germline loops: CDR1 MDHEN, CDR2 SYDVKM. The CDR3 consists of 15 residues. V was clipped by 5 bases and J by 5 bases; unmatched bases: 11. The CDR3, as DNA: TGTGCCAGCAGTCTTTTCGGACTAGCTGACGACGAGCAGTACTTC. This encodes CASSLFGLADDEQYF.

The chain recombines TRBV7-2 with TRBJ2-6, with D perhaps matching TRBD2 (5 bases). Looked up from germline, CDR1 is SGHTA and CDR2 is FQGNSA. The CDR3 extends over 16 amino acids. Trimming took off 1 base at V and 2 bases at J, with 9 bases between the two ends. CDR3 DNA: TGTGCCAGCAGCTTAGACTCCGGGACTGGGGCCAACGTCCTGACTTTC. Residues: CASSLDSGTGANVLTF.

The CDR3 nucleotides read TGTGCCATCAGTGAGTCTCGGACTAGCGGGAGATCAAGTGAGCAGTTCTTC. It translates to CAISESRTSGRSSEQFF. V usage is TRBV10-3 and J usage is TRBJ2-1; TRBD2 aligns across 13 bases. CDR1 is ENHRY, CDR2 SYGVKD, per germline. This CDR3 region has 17 residues. Unmatched junction bases numbered 8, after V lost 0 bases and J lost 9 bases.

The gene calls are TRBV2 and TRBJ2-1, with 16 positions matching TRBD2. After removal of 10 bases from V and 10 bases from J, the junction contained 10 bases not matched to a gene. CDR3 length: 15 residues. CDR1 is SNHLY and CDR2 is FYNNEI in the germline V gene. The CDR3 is CATTGTSGRAQEQFF. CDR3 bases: TGTGCCACTACCGGGACTAGCGGGAGGGCCCAGGAGCAGTTCTTC.

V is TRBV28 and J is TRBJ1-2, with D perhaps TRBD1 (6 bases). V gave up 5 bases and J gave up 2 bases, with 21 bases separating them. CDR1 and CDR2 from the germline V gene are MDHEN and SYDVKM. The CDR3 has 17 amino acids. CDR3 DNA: TGTGCCAGCAGTCCCCCCCCTGGGGGTAGGGGGAACTATGGCTACACCTTC. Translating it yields CASSPPPGGRGNYGYTF.

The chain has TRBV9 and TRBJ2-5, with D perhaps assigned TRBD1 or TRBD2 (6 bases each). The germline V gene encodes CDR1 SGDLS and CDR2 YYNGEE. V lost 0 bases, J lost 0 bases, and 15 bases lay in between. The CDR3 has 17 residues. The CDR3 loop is CASSVVGGGKDQETQYF. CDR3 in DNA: TGTGCCAGCAGCGTAGTAGGAGGGGGAAAGGACCAAGAGACCCAGTACTTC.

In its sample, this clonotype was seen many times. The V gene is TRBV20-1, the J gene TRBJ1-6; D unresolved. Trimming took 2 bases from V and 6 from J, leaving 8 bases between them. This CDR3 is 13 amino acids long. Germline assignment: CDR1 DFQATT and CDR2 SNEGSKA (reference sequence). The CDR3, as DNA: TGCAGTGCTAGACCCCCCAGTAATTCACCCCTCCACTTT. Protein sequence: CSARPPSNSPLHF.

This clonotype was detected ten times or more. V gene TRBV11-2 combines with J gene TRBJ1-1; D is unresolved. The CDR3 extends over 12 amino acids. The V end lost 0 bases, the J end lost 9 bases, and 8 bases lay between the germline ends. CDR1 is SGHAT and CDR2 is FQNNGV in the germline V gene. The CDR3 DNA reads TGTGCCAGCAGCTTAGACAACAGACAAGCTTTCTTT. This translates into CASSLDNRQAFF.

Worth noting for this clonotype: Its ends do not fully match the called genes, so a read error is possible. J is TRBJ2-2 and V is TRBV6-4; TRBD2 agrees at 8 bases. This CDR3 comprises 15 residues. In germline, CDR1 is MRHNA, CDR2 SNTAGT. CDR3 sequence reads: CASSVLAGSYKEQFF. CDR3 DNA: TGTGCCAGCAGTGTCCTAGCGGGTTCCTACAAGGAGCAGTTTTTT.

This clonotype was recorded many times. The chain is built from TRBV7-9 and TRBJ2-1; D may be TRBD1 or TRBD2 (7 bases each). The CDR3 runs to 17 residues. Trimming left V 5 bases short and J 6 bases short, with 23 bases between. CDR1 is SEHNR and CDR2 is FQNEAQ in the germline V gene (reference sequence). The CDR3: CASSPGGAVAGGNEQFF. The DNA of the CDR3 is TGTGCCAGCAGCCCAGGGGGGGCGGTAGCTGGAGGCAATGAGCAGTTCTTC.

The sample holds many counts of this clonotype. CDR3 coding DNA: TGTGCCAGTAGTATGCGGGACTATCAGCCCCAGCATTTT. Translation gives CASSMRDYQPQHF. V gene TRBV19 combines with J gene TRBJ1-5; perhaps TRBD1 as D (5 bases). With 3 bases removed from V and 5 bases from J, the gap between germline ends came to 8 bases. In germline, CDR1 is LNHDA, CDR2 SQIVND (reference sequence). The CDR3 runs to 13 residues.

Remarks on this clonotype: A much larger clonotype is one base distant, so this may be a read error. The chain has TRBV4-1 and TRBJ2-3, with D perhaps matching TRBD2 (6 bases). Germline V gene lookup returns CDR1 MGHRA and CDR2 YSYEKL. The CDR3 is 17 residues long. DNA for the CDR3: TGCGCCAGCAGCCAATTGTCGCAGCGTACTAGCACAGAGACGCAGTATTTT. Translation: CASSQLSQRTSTETQYF.

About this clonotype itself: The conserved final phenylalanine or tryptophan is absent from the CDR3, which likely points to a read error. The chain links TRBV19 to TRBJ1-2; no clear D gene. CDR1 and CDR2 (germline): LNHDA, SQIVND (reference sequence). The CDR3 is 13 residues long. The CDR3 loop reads CASGIDRENGYTL. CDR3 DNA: TGTGCCAGTGGTATAGATCGGGAGAATGGCTACACCCTC.